This TCR beta chain came from a study of cytomegalovirus exposure and HLA in healthy donors. Study-wide background: There were 85 million or so unique TCRs (from HLA-typed donors) in an early data release. Of about 390 genotyped donors, about 81% grouped in the Caucasian-associated ancestry cluster.

Germline trimming cut 4 bases from V and 6 bases from J; bases unmatched to any gene: 4. The germline V gene has CDR1 SGHTA and CDR2 FQGNSA. There are 13 residues in the CDR3. This clone was found a few times. Its antigen is unidentified. In the PCR, 60 Vbeta and 13 Jbeta primers were used. Some clones are missing from TCRdb's copy, which holds only in-frame ones; the method was immunoSEQ multiplex PCR. The table includes around 100,000 clones, approximately 78% detected once. Study-level results: Several of the most significant clusters appeared linked to common viral pathogens, based on a later analysis. In vitro testing confirmed a few CMV-associated chains as specific for CMV antigens.

The sequenced sample was PBMCs. The TCR comes from a woman aged 40-49 years in good health and CMV-seropositive. The rearrangement joins TRBV7-2 to TRBJ2-5; 8 positions agree with TRBD1. The chain's CDR3 is CASSSGQGQTQYF. The CDR3 DNA reads TGTGCCAGCAGCTCCGGACAGGGTCAGACCCAGTACTTC.